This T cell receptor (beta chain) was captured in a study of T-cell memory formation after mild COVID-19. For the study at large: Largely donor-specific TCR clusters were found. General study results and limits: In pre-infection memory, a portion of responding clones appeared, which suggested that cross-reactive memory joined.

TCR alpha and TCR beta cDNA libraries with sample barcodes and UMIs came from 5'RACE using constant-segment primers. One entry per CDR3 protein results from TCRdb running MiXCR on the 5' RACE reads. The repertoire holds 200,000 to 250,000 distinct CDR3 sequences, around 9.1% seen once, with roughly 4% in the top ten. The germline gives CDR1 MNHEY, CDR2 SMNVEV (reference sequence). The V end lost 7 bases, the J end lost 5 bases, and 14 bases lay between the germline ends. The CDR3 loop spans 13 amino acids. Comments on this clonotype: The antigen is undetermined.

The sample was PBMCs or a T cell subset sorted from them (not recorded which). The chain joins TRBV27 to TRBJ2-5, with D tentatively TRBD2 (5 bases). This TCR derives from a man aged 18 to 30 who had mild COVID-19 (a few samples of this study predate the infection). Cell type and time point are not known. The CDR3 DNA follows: TGTGCCAGCACCACCTTCGGGGTGGAGACCCAGTACTTC. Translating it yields CASTTFGVETQYF.